This note documents a single T cell receptor (beta chain) sequence. The specificity of this receptor is unknown. The record has no base qualities; no much larger clone is one base away. This entry belongs to a study of cytomegalovirus exposure and HLA in healthy donors (dated by TCRdb to between 2016 and 2019). Describing the broader study: The 666 repertoires of the first cohort and the 120 validation repertoires were produced on the same platform, according to a later analysis. A separate validation cohort of roughly 120 different subjects was used in addition to the roughly 720-subject first cohort. The study was designed to test whether signatures of past pathogen exposure could be identified by cataloging public T cell receptors. To predict cytomegalovirus infection status, the study brought together high-throughput TCR immunosequencing, statistical association of individual TCRs with disease status, and machine learning.

Overall study outcomes, separate from this receptor: The study listed 150 to 200 TCR beta chains as associated with cytomegalovirus. A few of the identified cytomegalovirus-associated TCR beta chains were confirmed in vitro to be specific for cytomegalovirus antigens. Subsequent analysis determined that TCRs grouped into clusters in the first cohort also showed a tendency toward co-occurrence across the 130 or so validation repertoires, and approximately 93% of cluster scores exceeded 0. The authors suggested that the approach could potentially be extended to other disease states and immunological phenotypes. The validation cohort had no HLA typing available for a later analysis, so co-occurrence within that cohort was assessed over all 130 or so repertoires. In both the original and validation cohorts, the classifier was reported to diagnose cytomegalovirus status with high specificity and sensitivity. Across donors, most TCR sequences were observed very rarely, whereas some public TCRs were present in many individuals.

The donors belonged to the validation cohort of under 150 subjects, which was separate from the roughly 680-subject first cohort. The library was prepared using the immunoSEQ multiplex PCR assay. Under the source paper's analysis protocol: A statistical classification framework was built to diagnose cytomegalovirus status from the catalog of TCR beta chain sequences. Not all clones reach the TCRdb copy of this immuneACCESS table, which keeps in-frame sequences only. Checked studies attribute under half of the gap to unresolved V genes and leave the rest unexplained. V and J calls and clone size are given by that table; D and trimming were obtained from the DNA. The sample table lists fewer than 200,000 clones, less than 85% of them with a count of one. About 15% of the sample belongs to the ten largest clones. The source of this sequence is a man between 18 and 35 years old in good health and CMV-seropositive. Sequenced sample: PBMCs.

CDR3 loop: CASSTQGGDNSPLHF. DNA sequence: TGTGCCAGCAGTACCCAGGGCGGTGATAATTCACCCCTCCACTTT. The chain is made from TRBV6-1 and TRBJ1-6; a tentative D call is TRBD1 (5 bases match). Trimming takes 5 bases from V and 5 bases from J, and the germline ends sit 13 bases apart. Taken from the germline V gene, the CDR1 and CDR2 loops are MNHNS and SASEGT. The CDR3, cysteine through phenylalanine, is 15 amino acids long. Only the CDR3 region is kept as DNA, spanning 45 bases read in frame from base 1.